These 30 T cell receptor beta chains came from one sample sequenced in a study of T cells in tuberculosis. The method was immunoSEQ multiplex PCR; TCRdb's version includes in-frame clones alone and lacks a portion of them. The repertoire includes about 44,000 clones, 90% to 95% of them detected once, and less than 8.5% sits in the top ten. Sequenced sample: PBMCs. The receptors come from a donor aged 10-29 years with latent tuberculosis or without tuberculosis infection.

As DNA, the CDR3 is TGTGCCTGGGGAGAGGGTCTTAGCAATCAGCCCCAGCATTTT. It yields the protein CAWGEGLSNQPQHF. The chain carries TRBV30 and TRBJ1-5; D gene ambiguous. Germline CDR1 is GTSNPN and CDR2 is SVGIG (reference sequence). This CDR3 spans 14 amino acids. V dropped 5 bases and J dropped 0 bases, with 11 bases sitting between them.

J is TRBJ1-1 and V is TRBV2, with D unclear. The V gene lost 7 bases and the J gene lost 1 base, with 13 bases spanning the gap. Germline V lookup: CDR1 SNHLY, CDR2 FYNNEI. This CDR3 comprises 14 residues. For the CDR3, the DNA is TGTGCCAGCAAGGAACAGATACAGAACACTGAAGCTTTCTTT. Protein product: CASKEQIQNTEAFF.

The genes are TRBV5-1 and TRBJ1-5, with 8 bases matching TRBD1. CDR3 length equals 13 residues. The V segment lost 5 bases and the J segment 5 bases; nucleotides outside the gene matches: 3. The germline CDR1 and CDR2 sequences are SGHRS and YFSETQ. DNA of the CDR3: TGCGCCAGCAGTTTGACAGGGGATCAGCCCCAGCATTTT. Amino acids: CASSLTGDQPQHF.

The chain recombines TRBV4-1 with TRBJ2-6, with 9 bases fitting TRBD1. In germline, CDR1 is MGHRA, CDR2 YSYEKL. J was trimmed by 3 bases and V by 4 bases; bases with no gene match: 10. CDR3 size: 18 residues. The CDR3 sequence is CASSPGTGFFGGANVLTF. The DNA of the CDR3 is TGCGCCAGCAGCCCAGGGACAGGGTTCTTTGGTGGGGCCAACGTCCTGACTTTC.

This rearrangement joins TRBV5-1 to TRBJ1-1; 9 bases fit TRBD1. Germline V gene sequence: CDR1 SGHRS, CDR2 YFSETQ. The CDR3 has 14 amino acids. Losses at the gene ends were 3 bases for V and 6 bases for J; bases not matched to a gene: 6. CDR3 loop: CASSSDRGYAEAFF. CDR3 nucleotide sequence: TGCGCCAGCAGCTCCGACAGGGGGTACGCTGAAGCTTTCTTT.

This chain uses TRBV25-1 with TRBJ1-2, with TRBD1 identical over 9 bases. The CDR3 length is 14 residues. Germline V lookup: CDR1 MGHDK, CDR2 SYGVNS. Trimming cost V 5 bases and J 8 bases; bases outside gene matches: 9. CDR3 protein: CASSLTGGYAGYTF. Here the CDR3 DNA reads TGTGCCAGCAGTTTGACAGGGGGTTACGCAGGCTACACCTTC.

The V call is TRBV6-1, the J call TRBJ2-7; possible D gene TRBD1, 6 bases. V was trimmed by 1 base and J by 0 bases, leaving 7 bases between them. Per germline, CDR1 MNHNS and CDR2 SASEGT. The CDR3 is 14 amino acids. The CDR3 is CASSEGGLSYEQYF. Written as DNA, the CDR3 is TGTGCCAGCAGTGAAGGGGGGCTCTCCTACGAGCAGTACTTC.

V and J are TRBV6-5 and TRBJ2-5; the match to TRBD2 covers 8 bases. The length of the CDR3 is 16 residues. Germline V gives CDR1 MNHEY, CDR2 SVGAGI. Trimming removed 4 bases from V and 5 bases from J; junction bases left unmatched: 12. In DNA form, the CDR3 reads TGTGCCAGCAGTTCTTTAGCGGGGTCCTCCGGGGAGACCCAGTACTTC. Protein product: CASSSLAGSSGETQYF.

CDR3 amino acids: CASSPSRGQETQYF. In DNA, the CDR3 is TGTGCCAGCTCACCATCGCGGGGACAAGAGACCCAGTACTTC. The chain combines TRBV18 with TRBJ2-5, with D perhaps TRBD2 (6 bases). The V and J ends lost 2 bases and 2 bases respectively, with 9 bases between them. The CDR3 loop spans 14 amino acids. Germline V lookup: CDR1 KGHSH, CDR2 LQKENI.

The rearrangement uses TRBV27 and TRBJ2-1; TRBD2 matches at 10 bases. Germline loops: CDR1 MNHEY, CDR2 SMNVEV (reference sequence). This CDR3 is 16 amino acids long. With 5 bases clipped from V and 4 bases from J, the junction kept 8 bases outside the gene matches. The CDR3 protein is CASSRLTSGRYNEQFF. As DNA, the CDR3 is TGTGCCAGCAGTCGATTGACTAGCGGGCGTTACAATGAGCAGTTCTTC.

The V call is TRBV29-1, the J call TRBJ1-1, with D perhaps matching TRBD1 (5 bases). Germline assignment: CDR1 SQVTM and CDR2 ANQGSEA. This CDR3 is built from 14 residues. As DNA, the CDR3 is TGCAGTGCTATAATGGGGCAGGTGAACACTGAAGCTTTCTTT. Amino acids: CSAIMGQVNTEAFF.

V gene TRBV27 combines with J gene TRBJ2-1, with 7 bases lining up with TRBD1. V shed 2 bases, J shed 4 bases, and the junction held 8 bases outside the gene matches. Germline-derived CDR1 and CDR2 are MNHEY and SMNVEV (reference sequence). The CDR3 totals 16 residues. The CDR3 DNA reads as TGTGCCAGCAGTTTAACCGGGACAGCCCTGTACAATGAGCAGTTCTTC. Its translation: CASSLTGTALYNEQFF.

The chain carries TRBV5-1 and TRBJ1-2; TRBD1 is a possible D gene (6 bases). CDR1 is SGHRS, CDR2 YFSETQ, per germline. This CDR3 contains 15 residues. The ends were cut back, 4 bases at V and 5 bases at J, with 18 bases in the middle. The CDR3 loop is CASSNGQISGYGYTF. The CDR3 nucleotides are TGCGCCAGCAGCAACGGACAGATCTCTGGGTATGGCTACACCTTC. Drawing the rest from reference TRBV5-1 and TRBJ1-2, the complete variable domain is KAGVTQTPRYLIKTRGQQVTLSCSPISGHRSVSWYQQTPGQGLQFLFEYFSETQRNKGNFPGRFSGRQFSNSRSEMNVSTLELGDSALYLCASSNGQISGYGYTFGSGTRLTVV.

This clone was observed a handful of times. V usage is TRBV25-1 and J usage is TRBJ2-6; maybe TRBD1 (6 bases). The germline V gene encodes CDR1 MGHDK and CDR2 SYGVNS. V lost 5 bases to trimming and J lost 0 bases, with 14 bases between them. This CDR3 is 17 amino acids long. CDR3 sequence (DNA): TGTGCCAGCAGTAATCCATCGGACAGCTCTGGGGCCAACGTCCTGACTTTC. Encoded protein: CASSNPSDSSGANVLTF.

CDR3 sequence reads: CATRINPGLDEQFF. In nucleotides, the CDR3 is TGTGCCACCCGGATTAATCCAGGACTCGATGAGCAGTTCTTC. V is TRBV19 and J is TRBJ2-1, with D tentatively TRBD2 (5 bases). The CDR3 covers 14 residues. The germline V gene has CDR1 LNHDA and CDR2 SQIVND (reference sequence). V was clipped by 10 bases and J by 8 bases, with 21 bases between them.

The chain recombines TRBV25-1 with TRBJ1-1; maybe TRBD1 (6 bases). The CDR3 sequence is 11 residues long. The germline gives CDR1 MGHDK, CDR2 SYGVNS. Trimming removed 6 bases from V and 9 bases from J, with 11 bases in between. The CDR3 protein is CASSGGRKAFF. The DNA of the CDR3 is TGTGCCAGCAGCGGGGGGCGAAAAGCTTTCTTT. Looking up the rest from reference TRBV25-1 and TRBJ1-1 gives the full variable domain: EADIYQTPRYLVIGTGKKITLECSQTMGHDKMYWYQQDPGMELHLIHYSYGVNSTEKGDLSSESTVSRIRTEHFPLTLESARPSHTSQYLCASSGGRKAFFGQGTRLTVV.

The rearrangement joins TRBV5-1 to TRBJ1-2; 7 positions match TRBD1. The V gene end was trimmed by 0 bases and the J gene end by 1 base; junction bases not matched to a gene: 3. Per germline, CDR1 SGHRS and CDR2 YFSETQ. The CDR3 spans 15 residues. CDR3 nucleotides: TGCGCCAGCAGCTTGGGACAGGGAGGTAACTATGGCTACACCTTC. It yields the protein CASSLGQGGNYGYTF.

Here the CDR3 DNA reads TGTGCCAGCAGTGTATCCGGGACTAGCGGCCCGAGCTCCTACAATGAGCAGTTCTTC. Amino acid sequence: CASSVSGTSGPSSYNEQFF. This sequence joins TRBV6-1 and TRBJ2-1; TRBD2 matches at 11 bases. Trimming took 4 bases from V and 0 from J; bases not matched to a gene: 11. The CDR3 loop spans 19 amino acids. The germline V gene has CDR1 MNHNS and CDR2 SASEGT.

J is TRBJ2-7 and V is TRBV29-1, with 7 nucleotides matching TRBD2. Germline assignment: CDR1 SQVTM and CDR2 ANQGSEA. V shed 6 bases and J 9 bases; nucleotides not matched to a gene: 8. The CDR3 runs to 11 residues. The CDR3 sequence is CSVGLDGGQYF. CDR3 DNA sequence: TGCAGCGTCGGACTAGATGGGGGGCAGTACTTC.

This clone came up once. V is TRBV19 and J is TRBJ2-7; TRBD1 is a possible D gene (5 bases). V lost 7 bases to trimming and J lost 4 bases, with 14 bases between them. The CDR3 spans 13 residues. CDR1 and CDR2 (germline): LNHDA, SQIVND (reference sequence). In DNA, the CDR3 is TGTGCCAGTAACTCAGGGTGGGAATACGAGCAGTACTTC. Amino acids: CASNSGWEYEQYF.

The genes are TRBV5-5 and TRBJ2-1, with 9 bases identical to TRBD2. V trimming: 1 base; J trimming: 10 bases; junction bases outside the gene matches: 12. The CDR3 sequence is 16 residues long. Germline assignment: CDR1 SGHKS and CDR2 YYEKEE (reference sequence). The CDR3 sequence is CASSLSAGGGVGEQFF. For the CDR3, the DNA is TGTGCCAGCAGCTTGTCAGCGGGAGGTGGGGTAGGGGAGCAGTTCTTC.

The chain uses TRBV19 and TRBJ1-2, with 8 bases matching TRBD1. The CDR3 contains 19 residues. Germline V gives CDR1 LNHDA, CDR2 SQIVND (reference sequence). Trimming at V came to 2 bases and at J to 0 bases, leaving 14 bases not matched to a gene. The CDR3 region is CASSISLVGTGLTNYGYTF. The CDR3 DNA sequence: TGTGCCAGTAGTATATCCCTCGTAGGGACAGGACTAACTAACTATGGCTACACCTTC.

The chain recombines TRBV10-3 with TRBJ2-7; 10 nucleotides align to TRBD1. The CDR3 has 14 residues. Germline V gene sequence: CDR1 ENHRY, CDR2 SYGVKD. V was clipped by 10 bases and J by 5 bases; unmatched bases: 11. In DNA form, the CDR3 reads TGTGCCACCAAAACCGGGACAGGGGAGAACGAGCAGTACTTC. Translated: CATKTGTGENEQYF.

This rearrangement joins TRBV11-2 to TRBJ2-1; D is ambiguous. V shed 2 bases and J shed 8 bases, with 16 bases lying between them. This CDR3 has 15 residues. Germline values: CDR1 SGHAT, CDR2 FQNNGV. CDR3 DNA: TGTGCCAGCAGCTTATTAGCTAGTCTTGGTTATGAGCAGTTCTTC. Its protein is CASSLLASLGYEQFF.

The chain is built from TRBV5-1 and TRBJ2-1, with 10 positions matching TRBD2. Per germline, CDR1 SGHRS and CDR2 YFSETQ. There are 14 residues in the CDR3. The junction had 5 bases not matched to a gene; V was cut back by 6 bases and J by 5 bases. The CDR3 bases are TGCGCCAGCACGGGGAGCGGGAGGGACAATGAGCAGTTCTTC. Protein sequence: CASTGSGRDNEQFF.

The CDR3 loop reads CASSLDRGRYEQYF. CDR3 coding DNA: TGTGCCAGCAGCTTGGACAGGGGGCGCTACGAGCAGTACTTC. This sequence joins TRBV5-6 and TRBJ2-7, with 9 bases that match TRBD1. Germline CDR1 is SGHDT and CDR2 is YYEEEE. Losses at the gene ends were 0 bases for V and 3 bases for J; bases not matched to a gene: 1. This CDR3 contains 14 residues.

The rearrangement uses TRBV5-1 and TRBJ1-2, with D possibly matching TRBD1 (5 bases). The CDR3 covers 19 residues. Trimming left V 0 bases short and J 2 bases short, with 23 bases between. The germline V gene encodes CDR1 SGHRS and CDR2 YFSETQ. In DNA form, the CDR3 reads TGCGCCAGCAGCTTGGGCGCTTACAGACAGACTGAACCCAACTATGGCTACACCTTC. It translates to CASSLGAYRQTEPNYGYTF.

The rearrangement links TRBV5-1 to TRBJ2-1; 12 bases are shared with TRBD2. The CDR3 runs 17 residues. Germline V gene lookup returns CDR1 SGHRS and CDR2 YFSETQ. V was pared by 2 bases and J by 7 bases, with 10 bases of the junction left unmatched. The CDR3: CASSFRLAGEVGNEQFF. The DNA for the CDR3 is TGCGCCAGCAGCTTTCGACTAGCGGGAGAGGTCGGGAATGAGCAGTTCTTC.

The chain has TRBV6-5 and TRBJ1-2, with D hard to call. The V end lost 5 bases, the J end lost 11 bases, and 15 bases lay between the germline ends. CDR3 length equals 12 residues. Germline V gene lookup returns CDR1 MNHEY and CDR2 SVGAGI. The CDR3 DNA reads TGTGCCAGCAGTCGGACGGGCGAGCGGTACACCTTC. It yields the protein CASSRTGERYTF.

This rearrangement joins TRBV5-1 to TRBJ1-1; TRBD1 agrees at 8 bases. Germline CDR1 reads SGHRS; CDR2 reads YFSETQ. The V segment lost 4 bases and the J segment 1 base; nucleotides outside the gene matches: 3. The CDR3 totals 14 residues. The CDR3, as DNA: TGCGCCAGCAGCCCGGGACAGGCGAACACTGAAGCTTTCTTT. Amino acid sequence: CASSPGQANTEAFF. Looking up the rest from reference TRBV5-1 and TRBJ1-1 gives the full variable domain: KAGVTQTPRYLIKTRGQQVTLSCSPISGHRSVSWYQQTPGQGLQFLFEYFSETQRNKGNFPGRFSGRQFSNSRSEMNVSTLELGDSALYLCASSPGQANTEAFFGQGTRLTVV.